This T cell receptor (beta chain) came from a study of blood T cell repertoires in COVID-19. Clones were read by immunoSEQ multiplex PCR, and TCRdb kept only the in-frame ones, dropping some. Of a few hundred thousand clones in the sample, roughly 89% were seen once. Germline loops: CDR1 MDHEN, CDR2 SYDVKM. Trimming cost V 5 bases and J 5 bases, with 16 bases left between them. The CDR3 extends over 14 amino acids. The TCR originated in a woman aged 40-49 years who had recovered from COVID-19. The chain is built from TRBV28 and TRBJ2-7; possibly TRBD1 for D (7 bases). Specimen: peripheral blood. The CDR3 spells CASSPDRRGNEQYF. The CDR3 nucleotides are TGTGCCAGCAGTCCGGACAGGAGGGGCAACGAGCAGTACTTC.